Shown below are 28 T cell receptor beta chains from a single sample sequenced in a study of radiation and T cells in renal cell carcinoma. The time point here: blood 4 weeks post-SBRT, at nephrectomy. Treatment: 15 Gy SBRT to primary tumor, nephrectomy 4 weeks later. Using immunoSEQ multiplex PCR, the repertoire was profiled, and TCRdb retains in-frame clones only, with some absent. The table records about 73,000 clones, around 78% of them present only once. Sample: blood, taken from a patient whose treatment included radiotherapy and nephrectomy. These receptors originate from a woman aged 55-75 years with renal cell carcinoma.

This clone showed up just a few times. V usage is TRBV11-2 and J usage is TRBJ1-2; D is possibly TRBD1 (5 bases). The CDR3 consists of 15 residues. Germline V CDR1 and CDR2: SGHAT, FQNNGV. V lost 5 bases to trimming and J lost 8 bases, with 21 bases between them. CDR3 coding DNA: TGTGCCAGCAGCCAGGGCCCTTCTCGAGAGGTGGGCTACACCTTC. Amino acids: CASSQGPSREVGYTF.

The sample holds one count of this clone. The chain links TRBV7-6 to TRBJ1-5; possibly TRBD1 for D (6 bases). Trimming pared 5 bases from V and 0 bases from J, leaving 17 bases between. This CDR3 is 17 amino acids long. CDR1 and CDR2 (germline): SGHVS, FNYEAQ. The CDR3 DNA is TGTGCCAGCAGCCAGGACAGTAGCTTGGGTAGCAATCAGCCCCAGCATTTT. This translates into CASSQDSSLGSNQPQHF.

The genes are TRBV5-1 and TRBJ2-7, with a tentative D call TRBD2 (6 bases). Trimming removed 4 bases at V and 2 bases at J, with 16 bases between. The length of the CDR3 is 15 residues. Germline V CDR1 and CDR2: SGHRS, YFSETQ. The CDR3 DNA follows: TGCGCCAGCAGCACTGGCGGGGCAGCGACCTACGAGCAGTACTTC. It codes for CASSTGGAATYEQYF.

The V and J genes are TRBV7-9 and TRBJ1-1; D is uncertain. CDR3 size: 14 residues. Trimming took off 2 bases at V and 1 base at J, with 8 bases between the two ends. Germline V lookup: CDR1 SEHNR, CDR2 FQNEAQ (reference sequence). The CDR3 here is CASSLHEGNTEAFF. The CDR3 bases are TGTGCCAGCAGCTTACATGAAGGGAACACTGAAGCTTTCTTT.

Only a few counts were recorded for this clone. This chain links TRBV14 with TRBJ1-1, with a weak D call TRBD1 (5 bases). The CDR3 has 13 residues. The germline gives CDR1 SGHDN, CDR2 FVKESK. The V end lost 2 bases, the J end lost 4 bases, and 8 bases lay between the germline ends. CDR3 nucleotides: TGTGCCAGCAGCCAACTGAGGGGCACTGAAGCTTTCTTT. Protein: CASSQLRGTEAFF.

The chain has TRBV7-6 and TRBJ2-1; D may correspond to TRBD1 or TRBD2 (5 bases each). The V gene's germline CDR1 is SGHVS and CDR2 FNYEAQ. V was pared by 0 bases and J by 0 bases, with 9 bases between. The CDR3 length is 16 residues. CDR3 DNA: TGTGCCAGCAGCTTAGCCGCAGGGAGCTCCTACAATGAGCAGTTCTTC. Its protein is CASSLAAGSSYNEQFF.

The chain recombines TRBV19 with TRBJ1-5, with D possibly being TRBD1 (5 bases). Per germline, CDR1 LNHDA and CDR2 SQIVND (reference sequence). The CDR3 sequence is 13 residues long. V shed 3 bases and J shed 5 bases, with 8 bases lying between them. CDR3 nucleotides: TGTGCCAGTAGTATCGGCAGGGATCAGCCCCAGCATTTT. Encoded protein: CASSIGRDQPQHF. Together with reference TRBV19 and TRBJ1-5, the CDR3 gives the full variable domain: DGGITQSPKYLFRKEGQNVTLSCEQNLNHDAMYWYRQDPGQGLRLIYYSQIVNDFQKGDIAEGYSVSREKKESFPLTVTSAQKNPTAFYLCASSIGRDQPQHFGDGTRLSIL.

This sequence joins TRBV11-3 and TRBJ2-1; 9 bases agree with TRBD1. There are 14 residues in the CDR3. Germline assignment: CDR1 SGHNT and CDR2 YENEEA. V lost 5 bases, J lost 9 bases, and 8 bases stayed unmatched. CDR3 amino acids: CASSLRTGVGEQFF. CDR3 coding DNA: TGTGCCAGCAGCCTAAGGACAGGGGTTGGTGAGCAGTTCTTC.

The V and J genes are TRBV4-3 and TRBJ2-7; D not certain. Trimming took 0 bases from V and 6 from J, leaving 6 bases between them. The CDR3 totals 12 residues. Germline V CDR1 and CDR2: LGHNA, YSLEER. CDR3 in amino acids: CASSQDPREQYF. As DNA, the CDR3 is TGCGCCAGCAGCCAAGATCCGCGCGAGCAGTACTTC.

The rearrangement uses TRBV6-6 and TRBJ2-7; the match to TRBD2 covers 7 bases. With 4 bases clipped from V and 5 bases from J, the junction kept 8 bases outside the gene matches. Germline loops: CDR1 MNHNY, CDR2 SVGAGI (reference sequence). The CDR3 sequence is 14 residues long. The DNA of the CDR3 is TGTGCCAGCAGTTCGAGCGGGATGTTTCACGAGCAGTACTTC. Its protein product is CASSSSGMFHEQYF.

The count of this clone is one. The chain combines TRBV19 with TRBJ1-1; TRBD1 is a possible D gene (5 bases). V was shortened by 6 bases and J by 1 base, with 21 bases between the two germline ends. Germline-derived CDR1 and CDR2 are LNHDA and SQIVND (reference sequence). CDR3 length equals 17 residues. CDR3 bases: TGTGCCAGTAGCCTGCTCTCGGGGGGAGCGGGGAACACTGAAGCTTTCTTT. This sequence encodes CASSLLSGGAGNTEAFF.

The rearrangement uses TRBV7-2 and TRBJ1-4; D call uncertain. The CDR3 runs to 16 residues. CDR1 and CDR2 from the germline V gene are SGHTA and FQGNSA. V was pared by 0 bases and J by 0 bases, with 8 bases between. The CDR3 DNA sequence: TGTGCCAGCAGCTTAGCGCTTGGGGCAACTAATGAAAAACTGTTTTTT. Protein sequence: CASSLALGATNEKLFF.

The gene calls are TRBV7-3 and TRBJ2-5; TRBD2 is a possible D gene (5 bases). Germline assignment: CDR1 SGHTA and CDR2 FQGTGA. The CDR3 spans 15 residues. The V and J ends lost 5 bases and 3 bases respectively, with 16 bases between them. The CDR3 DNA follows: TGTGCCAGCAGCCCCCCGGGGATCGATAAAGAGACCCAGTACTTC. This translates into CASSPPGIDKETQYF.

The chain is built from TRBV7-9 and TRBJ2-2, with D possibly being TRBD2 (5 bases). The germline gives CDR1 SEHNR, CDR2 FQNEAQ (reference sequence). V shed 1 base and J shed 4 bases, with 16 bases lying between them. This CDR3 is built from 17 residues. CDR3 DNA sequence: TGTGCCAGCAGCTTAGTGTTCGGGGAGTCGGGCACCGGGGAGCTGTTTTTT. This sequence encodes CASSLVFGESGTGELFF.

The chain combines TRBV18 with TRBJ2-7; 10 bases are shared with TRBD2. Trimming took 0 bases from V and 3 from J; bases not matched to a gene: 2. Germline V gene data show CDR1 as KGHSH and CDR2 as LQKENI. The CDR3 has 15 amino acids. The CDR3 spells CASSPPQREGYEQYF. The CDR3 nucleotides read TGTGCCAGCTCACCACCGCAGCGGGAGGGCTACGAGCAGTACTTC.

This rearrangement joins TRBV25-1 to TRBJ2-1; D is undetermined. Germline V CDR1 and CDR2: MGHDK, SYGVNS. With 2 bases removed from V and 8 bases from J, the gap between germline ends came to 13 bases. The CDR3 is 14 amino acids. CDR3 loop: CASSETGEAHEQFF. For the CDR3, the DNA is TGTGCCAGCAGTGAAACTGGTGAGGCACATGAGCAGTTCTTC.

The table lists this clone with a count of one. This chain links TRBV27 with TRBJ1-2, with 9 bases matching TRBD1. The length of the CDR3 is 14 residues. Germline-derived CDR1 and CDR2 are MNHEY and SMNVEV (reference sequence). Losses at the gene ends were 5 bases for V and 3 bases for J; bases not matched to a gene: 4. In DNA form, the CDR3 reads TGTGCCAGCAGTCTCGGACAGGGGTACTATGGCTACACCTTC. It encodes CASSLGQGYYGYTF.

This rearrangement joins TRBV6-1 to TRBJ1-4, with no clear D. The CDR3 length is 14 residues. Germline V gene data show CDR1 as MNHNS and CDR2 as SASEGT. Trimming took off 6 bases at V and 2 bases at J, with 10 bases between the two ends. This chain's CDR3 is CASRQTWTNEKLFF. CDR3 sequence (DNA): TGTGCCAGCAGGCAAACCTGGACTAATGAAAAACTGTTTTTT.

CDR3 in DNA: TGTGCCAGCAGCTTACGCGGGACCTATGGCTACACCTTC. This codes for CASSLRGTYGYTF. The rearrangement links TRBV5-4 to TRBJ1-2, with D maybe TRBD1 (5 bases). The CDR3 spans 13 residues. With 2 bases removed from V and 4 bases from J, the gap between germline ends came to 9 bases. Looked up from germline, CDR1 is SGHNT and CDR2 is YYREEE (reference sequence).

CDR3: CASSFVDRGNQPQHF. DNA for the CDR3: TGTGCCAGTAGTTTCGTAGACAGGGGCAATCAGCCCCAGCATTTT. The J gene is TRBJ1-5, the V gene TRBV19, with 7 positions matching TRBD1. V was clipped by 5 bases and J by 2 bases; unmatched bases: 6. Germline V gene lookup returns CDR1 LNHDA and CDR2 SQIVND (reference sequence). The CDR3 runs 15 residues.

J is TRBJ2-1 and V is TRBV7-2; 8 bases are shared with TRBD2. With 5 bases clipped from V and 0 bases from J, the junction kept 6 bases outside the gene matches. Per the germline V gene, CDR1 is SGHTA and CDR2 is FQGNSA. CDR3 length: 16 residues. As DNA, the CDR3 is TGTGCCAGCAGCCCGACTAGCGTCCACTCCTACAATGAGCAGTTCTTC. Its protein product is CASSPTSVHSYNEQFF.

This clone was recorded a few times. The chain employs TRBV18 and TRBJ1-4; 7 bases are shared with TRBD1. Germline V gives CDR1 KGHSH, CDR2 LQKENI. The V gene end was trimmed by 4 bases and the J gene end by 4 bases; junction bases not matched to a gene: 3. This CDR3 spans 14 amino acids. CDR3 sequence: CASSLGTVNEKLFF. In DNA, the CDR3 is TGTGCCAGCTCACTCGGGACAGTTAATGAAAAACTGTTTTTT.

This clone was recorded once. The CDR3 coding sequence is TGCGCCAGCATCGACAGTGAGAACACTGAAGCTTTCTTT. As protein: CASIDSENTEAFF. This chain links TRBV10-2 with TRBJ1-1, with a weak D call TRBD1 (5 bases). Per germline, CDR1 WSHSY and CDR2 SAAADI. The CDR3 runs 13 residues. V was shortened by 7 bases and J by 1 base, with 10 bases between the two germline ends.

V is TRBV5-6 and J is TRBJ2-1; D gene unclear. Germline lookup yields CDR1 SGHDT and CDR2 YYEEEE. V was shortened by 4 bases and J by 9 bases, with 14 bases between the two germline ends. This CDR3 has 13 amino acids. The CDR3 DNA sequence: TGTGCCAGCAGCCTACCTAGTCTTATTGAGCAGTTCTTC. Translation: CASSLPSLIEQFF.

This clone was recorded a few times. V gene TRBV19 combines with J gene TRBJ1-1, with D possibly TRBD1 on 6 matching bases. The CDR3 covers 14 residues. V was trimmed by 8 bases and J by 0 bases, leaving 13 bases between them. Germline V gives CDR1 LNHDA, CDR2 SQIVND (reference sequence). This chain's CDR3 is CASWGTRMNTEAFF. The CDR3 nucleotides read TGTGCCAGTTGGGGGACACGGATGAACACTGAAGCTTTCTTT.

The CDR3 coding sequence is TGTGCCAGCAGTTCCCCAGTATCCTACGAGCAGTACTTC. It translates to CASSSPVSYEQYF. This chain uses TRBV6-6 with TRBJ2-7; D unclear. The V gene's germline CDR1 is MNHNY and CDR2 SVGAGI (reference sequence). Trimming pared 4 bases from V and 1 base from J, leaving 8 bases between. The CDR3 covers 13 residues.

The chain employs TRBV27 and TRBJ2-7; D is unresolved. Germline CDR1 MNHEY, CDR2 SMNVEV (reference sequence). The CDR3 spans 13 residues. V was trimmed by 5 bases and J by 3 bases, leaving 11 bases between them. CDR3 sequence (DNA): TGTGCCAGCAGTCCAACGAACGGCTACGAGCAGTACTTC. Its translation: CASSPTNGYEQYF.

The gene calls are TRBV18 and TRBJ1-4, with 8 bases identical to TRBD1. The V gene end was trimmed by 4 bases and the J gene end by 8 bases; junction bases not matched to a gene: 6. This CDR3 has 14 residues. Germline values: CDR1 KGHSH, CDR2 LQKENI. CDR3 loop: CASSLGTGVEKLFF. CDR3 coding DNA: TGTGCCAGCTCACTGGGGACAGGTGTGGAAAAACTGTTTTTT.